This TCR beta chain was observed in a study of beta chain features in type 1 diabetes. Broader study findings: Significant though moderate, a shortening of TCRB CDR3s appeared in all four CD4+ subsets of Type 1 diabetes patients. Fewer junction insertions and more nucleotide deletions appeared in type 1 diabetes patients. In the patient group, naive, central memory and Treg TCRB repertoires seemed more alike than in the healthy donor group.

This clone turned up a few times. As yet, its antigen is unknown. CDR3 length: 12 amino acids. Deletions cut 1 base from V and 6 bases from J, with 6 bases between. CDR1 and CDR2 from the germline V gene are SEHNR and FQNEAQ (reference sequence). Averaging approximately 0.11 L, one heparinised blood draw came from each individual donor. The authors reverse transcribed all of the isolated RNA, so sequencing captured expressed TCRB transcripts. Regulatory, naive and central memory T cell samples averaged around 3.6 million reads. This table comes from immunoSEQ multiplex PCR, and its TCRdb copy is limited to in-frame clones, with some not included. The sample yields some 140,000 clones, about 10% seen once.

This TCR was sampled from a young man with type 1 diabetes. The sample comprised central memory CD4+ T cells from blood. The V call is TRBV7-9, the J call TRBJ1-2, with D unclear. CDR3 in amino acids: CASSLVADGYTF. The CDR3 region has the DNA TGTGCCAGCAGCTTAGTTGCAGATGGCTACACCTTC.